Listed here are 9 T cell receptor beta chains from one sample, sequenced in a study of cytomegalovirus exposure and HLA in healthy donors. TCRdb keeps only in-frame clones here, not all; method: immunoSEQ multiplex PCR. Found here are more than 120,000 clones, 70% to 90% of them singletons; the top ten hold 8.7%. What was sequenced was PBMCs. These TCRs come from a young man in good health and CMV-seropositive.

The chain links TRBV5-1 to TRBJ2-6; D perhaps matches TRBD1 (5 bases). From germline, CDR1 is SGHRS and CDR2 YFSETQ. The CDR3 extends over 15 amino acids. The V end was cut by 0 bases, the J end by 2 bases, with 6 bases between. The CDR3 reads CASSLETAGANVLTF. The CDR3 nucleotides are TGCGCCAGCAGCTTGGAGACAGCTGGGGCCAACGTCCTGACTTTC.

The CDR3 spells CASSSQSPYGYTF. In nucleotides, the CDR3 is TGTGCCAGCAGCTCCCAAAGCCCCTATGGCTACACCTTC. The chain joins TRBV6-5 to TRBJ1-2; D not certain. Between the trimmed V and J ends, which lost 6 bases and 4 bases, there was a span of 12 bases. The CDR3 covers 13 residues. Per the germline V gene, CDR1 is MNHEY and CDR2 is SVGAGI.

The chain carries TRBV15 and TRBJ2-7; TRBD1 is a possible D gene (6 bases). The CDR3 has 16 amino acids. The germline gives CDR1 LNHNV, CDR2 YYDKDF (reference sequence). Trimming removed 0 bases from V and 0 bases from J, with 12 bases in between. CDR3 bases: TGTGCCACCAGCAGAGATTGGGACACGACCTCCTACGAGCAGTACTTC. Amino acid sequence: CATSRDWDTTSYEQYF.

This chain links TRBV5-5 with TRBJ2-7; possible D gene TRBD1, 6 bases. CDR3 length equals 16 residues. Germline-derived CDR1 and CDR2 are SGHKS and YYEKEE (reference sequence). Trimming cost V 0 bases and J 0 bases, with 13 bases left between them. CDR3 sequence: CASSLAAGTSSYEQYF. DNA of the CDR3: TGTGCCAGCAGCTTGGCAGCCGGGACATCCTCCTACGAGCAGTACTTC. The variable domain in full, with the rest retrieved from reference TRBV5-5 and TRBJ2-7, is DAGVTQSPTHLIKTRGQQVTLRCSPISGHKSVSWYQQVLGQGPQFIFQYYEKEERGRGNFPDRFSARQFPNYSSELNVNALLLGDSALYLCASSLAAGTSSYEQYFGPGTRLTVT.

This clone turned up a few times. The chain is built from TRBV5-1 and TRBJ2-3; 10 bases are a match to TRBD2. The CDR3 extends over 15 amino acids. Looked up from germline, CDR1 is SGHRS and CDR2 is YFSETQ. V lost 6 bases, J lost 6 bases, and 10 bases stayed unmatched. CDR3 bases: TGCGCCAGCACCGTAGCGGGGGGCCCCGAGGATACGCAGTATTTT. Its protein is CASTVAGGPEDTQYF.

A single count supports this clone. The chain uses TRBV9 and TRBJ1-1; D gene unclear. Germline V gene lookup returns CDR1 SGDLS and CDR2 YYNGEE. Trimming shortened V by 1 base and J by 4 bases, and 8 bases separated the two germline ends. The CDR3 sequence is 13 residues long. The CDR3 coding sequence is TGTGCCAGCAGCGTATCGGGGTTCACTGAAGCTTTCTTT. Translation gives CASSVSGFTEAFF.

This rearrangement joins TRBV5-6 to TRBJ1-4; tentative D call: TRBD1 (6 bases). V lost 9 bases and J 0 bases, leaving 18 bases between the germline ends. Per the germline V gene, CDR1 is SGHDT and CDR2 is YYEEEE. The length of the CDR3 is 16 residues. The CDR3 coding sequence is TGTGCCACGCGGGAGGGGGAGCCTGCAACTAATGAAAAACTGTTTTTT. It codes for CATREGEPATNEKLFF.

This clone was recorded a few times. The chain has TRBV7-6 and TRBJ2-7; 7 bases match TRBD1. The CDR3 runs 14 residues. Per the germline V gene, CDR1 is SGHVS and CDR2 is FNYEAQ. Unmatched junction bases numbered 7, after V lost 4 bases and J lost 4 bases. CDR3 sequence (DNA): TGTGCCAGCAGCTCCGACAGGGTATCATACGAGCAGTACTTC. This gives the protein CASSSDRVSYEQYF.

This clone is a singleton in its sample. The chain couples TRBV7-9 to TRBJ2-5, with 8 bases aligning to TRBD2. The V and J ends lost 5 bases and 3 bases, in that order; junction bases with no gene match: 8. Germline V gene lookup returns CDR1 SEHNR and CDR2 FQNEAQ (reference sequence). The CDR3 is 15 amino acids. CDR3 amino acids: CASSRSGRVEETQYF. CDR3 nucleotides: TGTGCCAGCAGCCGGAGCGGGAGAGTAGAAGAGACCCAGTACTTC. Looking up the rest from reference TRBV7-9 and TRBJ2-5 gives the full variable domain: DTGVSQNPRHKITKRGQNVTFRCDPISEHNRLYWYRQTLGQGPEFLTYFQNEAQLEKSRLLSDRFSAERPKGSFSTLEIQRTEQGDSAMYLCASSRSGRVEETQYFGPGTRLLVL.